This TCR beta chain was recovered during a study of T cells after yellow fever vaccination. It was through 5'RACE template switching that TCR cDNA was made, with a universal primer site and UMIs added. MiXCR, applied by TCRdb to the 5' RACE reads, yields one record per CDR3 protein. The profile shows hundreds of thousands of distinct CDR3 sequences, less than 15% of them singletons. V dropped 3 bases and J dropped 4 bases, with 10 bases sitting between them. The CDR3 runs 14 residues. Germline-derived CDR1 and CDR2 are LNHNV and YYDKDF (reference sequence). This TCR was recovered from a man younger than 45 who received the YFV17D yellow fever vaccine. This rearrangement joins TRBV15 to TRBJ1-5; D call uncertain. Specimen: PBMCs, collected on the day of the yellow fever booster vaccination. CDR3 DNA sequence: TGTGCCACCAGCAGTACTAGGTGGAATCAGCCCCAGCATTTT. Translation: CATSSTRWNQPQHF.